This TCR beta chain appears in the sequencing data of a study of blood T cells in healthy people across ages. Broader study findings: A greater number of naive CD4+ cells and higher diversity distinguished long-lived donors from aged donors.

Worth noting for this clonotype: What it binds is unknown.

This CDR3 is built from 14 residues. Germline CDR1 is SQVTM and CDR2 is ANQGSEA. Trimming left V 7 bases short and J 1 base short, with 16 bases between. Primers used in a second PCR of roughly 6 to 12 cycles were a sample-barcoded 5' primer and a J-beta primer mix. TCRdb reanalysed the 5' RACE reads using MiXCR and keeps one entry per CDR3 protein. The data show about 1.7 million distinct CDR3 sequences, with 28% seen just once and less than 9.5% held by the top ten. The receptor was isolated from a woman in her 30s in good health. What was sequenced was blood. This chain uses TRBV29-1 with TRBJ1-1, with a tentative D call TRBD1 (5 bases). CDR3 sequence (DNA): TGCAGCGCCCTCGGGACGGGGAAGAACACTGAAGCTTTCTTT. As protein: CSALGTGKNTEAFF. The full variable domain, its missing parts supplied by reference TRBV29-1 and TRBJ1-1, is SAVISQKPSRDICQRGTSLTIQCQVDSQVTMMFWYRQQPGQSLTLIATANQGSEATYESGFVIDKFPISRPNLTFSTLTVSNMSPEDSSIYLCSALGTGKNTEAFFGQGTRLTVV.